The 15 T cell receptor beta chains presented below share a single source sample, sequenced in a study of T cells in Graves' hyperthyroidism and ophthalmopathy. It was RNA transcripts that yielded the amplified TCR beta CDR3 regions. The HTBI primer set served for first-round RT-PCR of the TCR CDR3. TCRdb redid the calling of the multiplex PCR reads with MiXCR, one entry per CDR3 protein. The sample carries fewer than 400,000 distinct CDR3 sequences, around a quarter recorded once. Sequenced: blood. Receptor source: a man aged 45 to 65 with Graves' hyperthyroidism.

The chain joins TRBV5-1 to TRBJ1-3; D is unclear. V dropped 0 bases and J dropped 0 bases, with 10 bases sitting between them. CDR1 is SGHRS, CDR2 YFSETQ, per germline. The CDR3 has 16 amino acids. CDR3 nucleotides: TGCGCCAGCAGCTTGGAGGGCAGGAACTCTGGAAACACCATATATTTT. Translated: CASSLEGRNSGNTIYF. Full variable domain (missing parts from reference TRBV5-1 and TRBJ1-3): KAGVTQTPRYLIKTRGQQVTLSCSPISGHRSVSWYQQTPGQGLQFLFEYFSETQRNKGNFPGRFSGRQFSNSRSEMNVSTLELGDSALYLCASSLEGRNSGNTIYFGEGSWLTVV.

This rearrangement joins TRBV28 to TRBJ1-2; D gene uncertain. CDR3 length: 12 residues. Per the germline V gene, CDR1 is MDHEN and CDR2 is SYDVKM. Trimming shortened V by 3 bases and J by 7 bases, and 9 bases separated the two germline ends. In DNA, the CDR3 is TGTGCCAGCAGTTTTTTTAAAGGTGGCTACACCTTC. It codes for CASSFFKGGYTF.

The sample holds many counts of this clonotype. The CDR3 DNA sequence: TGTGCCAGCAGTTTCCGGATGTTGGCCAGGGGGGTCGCAGATACGCAGTATTTT. It codes for CASSFRMLARGVADTQYF. V gene TRBV28 combines with J gene TRBJ2-3; the D gene is possibly TRBD1 (7 bases). This CDR3 comprises 18 residues. Deletions cut 3 bases from V and 4 bases from J, with 23 bases between. Germline lookup yields CDR1 MDHEN and CDR2 SYDVKM.

Only a few counts were recorded for this clonotype. The chain combines TRBV28 with TRBJ2-7, with D possibly being TRBD1 (5 bases). V was cut by 5 bases and J by 6 bases, with 11 bases left in between. The CDR3 consists of 12 residues. Germline CDR1 is MDHEN and CDR2 is SYDVKM. The CDR3 bases are TGTGCCAGCAGTCGGACAATAGGCGAGCAGTACTTC. It specifies CASSRTIGEQYF.

This chain links TRBV19 with TRBJ1-1; D call uncertain. The ends were cut back, 6 bases at V and 4 bases at J, with 15 bases in the middle. Per germline, CDR1 LNHDA and CDR2 SQIVND (reference sequence). The CDR3 is 14 residues long. CDR3 residues: CASRENNYGTEAFF. The CDR3 nucleotides read TGTGCCAGTAGGGAGAATAACTACGGCACTGAAGCTTTCTTT. Variable domain in full (rest from reference TRBV19 and TRBJ1-1): DGGITQSPKYLFRKEGQNVTLSCEQNLNHDAMYWYRQDPGQGLRLIYYSQIVNDFQKGDIAEGYSVSREKKESFPLTVTSAQKNPTAFYLCASRENNYGTEAFFGQGTRLTVV.

This clonotype was seen many times. The J gene is TRBJ2-1, the V gene TRBV27; 9 nucleotides align to TRBD2. Unmatched junction bases numbered 20, after V lost 4 bases and J lost 13 bases. Germline CDR1 MNHEY, CDR2 SMNVEV (reference sequence). The CDR3 sequence is 17 residues long. The CDR3 region has the DNA TGTGCCAGCAGTTCCCCTCTTAGCGGGAGCCTCTTAAATCCCCAGTTCTTC. Translated, it gives CASSSPLSGSLLNPQFF.

This clonotype was recorded many times. This chain connects TRBV20-1 to TRBJ2-1; no reliable D call. Between the trimmed V and J ends, which lost 5 bases and 6 bases, there was a span of 11 bases. Per the germline V gene, CDR1 is DFQATT and CDR2 is SNEGSKA (reference sequence). The CDR3 covers 12 residues. Written as DNA, the CDR3 is TGCAGTGCTTCGCCGGAACCCAATGAGCAGTTCTTC. Protein sequence: CSASPEPNEQFF.

The chain links TRBV5-8 to TRBJ2-3; 7 bases line up with TRBD1. This CDR3 comprises 16 residues. The V gene end was trimmed by 3 bases and the J gene end by 0 bases; junction bases not matched to a gene: 7. Germline assignment: CDR1 SGHTS and CDR2 YDEGEE. The CDR3 DNA sequence: TGTGCCAGCAGCTCTGGGACAGTCCTTAGCACAGATACGCAGTATTTT. This encodes CASSSGTVLSTDTQYF.

The V gene is TRBV19, the J gene TRBJ2-6, with D tentatively TRBD1 or TRBD2 (5 bases each). Trimming shortened V by 3 bases and J by 1 base, and 10 bases separated the two germline ends. Per germline, CDR1 LNHDA and CDR2 SQIVND (reference sequence). CDR3 length: 16 residues. The CDR3 region has the DNA TGTGCCAGTAGTATTATAGGGGAGTCTGGGGCCAACGTCCTGACTTTC. Its translation is CASSIIGESGANVLTF.

This chain links TRBV20-1 with TRBJ1-1; no reliable D call. Per germline, CDR1 DFQATT and CDR2 SNEGSKA (reference sequence). The CDR3 extends over 15 amino acids. The ends were cut back, 1 base at V and 1 base at J, with 13 bases in the middle. The CDR3 nucleotides read TGCAGTGCTAGAGTTCCTGGGCTCCGGAACACTGAAGCTTTCTTT. It yields the protein CSARVPGLRNTEAFF.

V gene TRBV3-1 combines with J gene TRBJ2-1, with TRBD2 identical over 14 bases. Germline V CDR1 and CDR2: LGHDT, YNNKEL (reference sequence). The junction had 7 bases not matched to a gene; V was cut back by 0 bases and J by 9 bases. The CDR3 sequence is 17 residues long. The chain's CDR3 is CASSQETSGRAGGEQFF. The CDR3 nucleotides are TGTGCCAGCAGCCAAGAGACTAGCGGGAGGGCCGGCGGTGAGCAGTTCTTC.

This clonotype occurred many times. In nucleotides, the CDR3 is TGTGCCAGCAGTCCCGGGACATCGTACGAGCAGTACTTC. Translated, it gives CASSPGTSYEQYF. V usage is TRBV12-3 or TRBV12-4 and J usage is TRBJ2-7, with a possible D match to TRBD1 (6 bases). CDR3 length equals 13 residues. Trimming removed 5 bases at V and 4 bases at J, with 12 bases between.

The chain uses TRBV2 and TRBJ2-1; TRBD2 aligns across 11 bases. The germline CDR1 and CDR2 sequences are SNHLY and FYNNEI. V shed 6 bases, J shed 7 bases, and the junction held 8 bases outside the gene matches. This CDR3 contains 15 residues. Here the CDR3 DNA reads TGTGCCAGCAGGGTAGCGGGAGGGCCTGGGAATGAGCAGTTCTTC. Residues: CASRVAGGPGNEQFF.

This clonotype was observed a few times. In DNA, the CDR3 is TGTGCCAGCAGTCGGACTAGCGGGAGCCATGAGCAGTTCTTC. Protein: CASSRTSGSHEQFF. The rearrangement joins TRBV6-1 to TRBJ2-1; TRBD2 aligns across 13 bases. The germline gives CDR1 MNHNS, CDR2 SASEGT. The V gene end was trimmed by 5 bases and the J gene end by 8 bases; junction bases not matched to a gene: 3. There are 14 residues in the CDR3.

The V and J genes are TRBV4-2 and TRBJ1-4; D perhaps matches TRBD1 (5 bases). CDR3 length: 15 residues. The germline V gene has CDR1 LGHNA and CDR2 YNFKEQ. V was shortened by 4 bases and J by 8 bases, with 17 bases between the two germline ends. CDR3 coding DNA: TGTGCCAGCAGCCGCCGCCACCGGGACGGAGAAAAACTGTTTTTT. It codes for CASSRRHRDGEKLFF.